This T cell receptor beta chain was retrieved from a study of T cell responses to AZD1222 COVID-19 vaccine. Trimming cost V 10 bases and J 8 bases, with 27 bases left between them. The CDR3 is 16 amino acids. Germline V lookup: CDR1 LGHNT, CDR2 FRNRAP. This clone showed up just once. Its antigen is still unknown. Generated by immunoSEQ multiplex PCR, the TCRdb table keeps only in-frame clones and is missing some. Found here are over 100,000 clones, 90% of them singletons; the top ten hold 6.9%. Study-level points and caveats: Reportedly, close to half of spike-specific TCRs are directed against unmutated variant regions. In a largely white British group with more females than males, clonal diversity was possibly underestimated. Spike-specific TCR breadth rose after two AZD1222 doses, and depth rose as well.

Specimen: peripheral blood, collected on day 0 of AZD1222 vaccination. This sequence joins TRBV12-5 and TRBJ2-1; D could derive from TRBD1 or TRBD2 (5 bases each). The receptor comes from an adult in good health. Here the CDR3 DNA reads TGTGCTACCAATTTATTCGAGGGGACGGGTGTAGATGAGCAGTTCTTC. This encodes CATNLFEGTGVDEQFF.